The clone carrying this TCR beta chain came up a few times. The antigen is unknown. Germline lookup yields CDR1 SQVTM and CDR2 ANQGSEA. V lost 7 bases and J lost 5; bases outside the gene matches: 7. This CDR3 comprises 15 residues. Collected material from alopecia areata patients comprised lesional scalp punch biopsies and peripheral blood. PBMC-derived CD4+ and CD8+ T cells were sorted. TCR sequencing used cDNA made by reverse transcription of extracted RNA. Sequencing was performed with immunoSEQ multiplex PCR; in TCRdb, only in-frame clones are kept and a portion is missing. The table includes some 120,000 clones, roughly 50% detected once. This specimen belongs to a study of CD8+ T cells in alopecia areata. Findings and caveats of the study: Scalp sequencing captures resident alphabeta T cells of normal skin too. Unlike in mice, where it was clearer, TCR sharing across patients was less clear, possibly HLA-related.

This TCR came from a human donor with alopecia areata. The chain uses TRBV29-1 and TRBJ2-2, with 13 bases fitting TRBD2. Material for sequencing was NKG2D-low CD8+ T cells sorted from blood. Here the CDR3 reads CSAELAGGPTGELFF. As DNA, the CDR3 is TGCAGCGCCGAACTAGCGGGAGGGCCGACCGGGGAGCTGTTTTTT.